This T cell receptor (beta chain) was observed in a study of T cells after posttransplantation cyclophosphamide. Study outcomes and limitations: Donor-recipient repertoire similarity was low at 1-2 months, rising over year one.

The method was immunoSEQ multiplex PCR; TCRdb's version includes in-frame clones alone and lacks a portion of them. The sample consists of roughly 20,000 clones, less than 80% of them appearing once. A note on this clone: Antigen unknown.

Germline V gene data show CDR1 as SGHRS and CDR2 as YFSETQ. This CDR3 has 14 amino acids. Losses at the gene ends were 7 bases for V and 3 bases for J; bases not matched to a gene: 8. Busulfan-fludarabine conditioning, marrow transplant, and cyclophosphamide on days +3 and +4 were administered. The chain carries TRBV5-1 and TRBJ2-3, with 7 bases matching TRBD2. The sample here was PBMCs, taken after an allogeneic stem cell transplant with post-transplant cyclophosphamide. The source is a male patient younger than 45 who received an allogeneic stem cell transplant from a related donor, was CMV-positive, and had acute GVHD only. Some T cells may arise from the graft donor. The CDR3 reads CASGAGMETDTQYF. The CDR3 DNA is TGCGCCAGCGGAGCGGGGATGGAAACAGATACGCAGTATTTT.